Listed below are T cell receptor beta chains from one sample, sequenced in a study of identical twins. TCRdb passed the 5' RACE reads through MiXCR, listing each CDR3 protein once. The table includes under 1 million distinct CDR3 sequences, approximately 13% detected once. Separately, the same data were catalogued under a study of yellow fever vaccine responses in identical twins.

The sequencing sample was made of PBMCs. All receptors come from a woman under 30 in good health. The CDR3 runs from the conserved cysteine through the conserved F or W. A D gene is named only where the DNA matches it firmly. Only some rows state a clone size, as once, few, many or a class for expanded clones.

j_gene: TRBJ2-1; v_gene: TRBV2; d_gene: NA; abundance: many; CDR3nt: TGTGCCAGCAAACAAGGGGGTAGGGGGCAGTTCTTC; CDR3aa: CASKQGGRGQFF
j_gene: TRBJ1-5; v_gene: TRBV28; d_gene: NA; abundance: NA; CDR3nt: TGTGCCAGCAGTTTAGCAGGGAACCCCAATCAGCCCCAGCATTTT; CDR3aa: CASSLAGNPNQPQHF
j_gene: TRBJ2-5; v_gene: TRBV11-2; d_gene: NA; abundance: NA; CDR3nt: TGTGCCAGCAGCTACCAAGGTTTCCAAGAGACCCAGTACTTC; CDR3aa: CASSYQGFQETQYF
j_gene: TRBJ2-3; v_gene: TRBV4-2; d_gene: TRBD2; abundance: few; CDR3nt: TGTGCCAGCAGCCATGGGGAGGTAGCACAGCGGGAGGCCGATACGCAGTATTTT; CDR3aa: CASSHGEVAQREADTQYF
j_gene: TRBJ2-1; v_gene: TRBV27; d_gene: NA; abundance: few; CDR3nt: TGTGCCAGCAGTTTGGGGGGGGCGAGATACAATGAGCAGTTCTTC; CDR3aa: CASSLGGARYNEQFF
j_gene: TRBJ1-5; v_gene: TRBV3-1; d_gene: NA; abundance: NA; CDR3nt: TGTGCCAGCAGCCAAGATTGGCAGAGGGAGCCCCAGCATTTT; CDR3aa: CASSQDWQREPQHF
j_gene: TRBJ2-1; v_gene: TRBV12-3/TRBV12-4; d_gene: TRBD2; abundance: few; CDR3nt: TGTGCCAGCAGTTTTTTTTGGCTAGCGGAGATGAGCTCCTACAATGAGCAGTTCTTC; CDR3aa: CASSFFWLAEMSSYNEQFF
j_gene: TRBJ2-4; v_gene: TRBV20-1; d_gene: TRBD1; abundance: NA; CDR3nt: TGCAGTGCTAGAGACTGGGGGACAGGGGACCTAGGGGCCAAAAACATTCAGTACTTC; CDR3aa: CSARDWGTGDLGAKNIQYF
j_gene: TRBJ2-3; v_gene: TRBV10-3; d_gene: NA; abundance: many; CDR3nt: TGTGCCATCAGTGAAGCACGTGTAGGAGATACGCAGTATTTT; CDR3aa: CAISEARVGDTQYF
j_gene: TRBJ2-3; v_gene: TRBV29-1; d_gene: NA; abundance: many; CDR3nt: TGCAGCGTTGAAATCTGGAAAGGCACAGATACGCAGTATTTT; CDR3aa: CSVEIWKGTDTQYF
j_gene: TRBJ2-2; v_gene: TRBV7-6; d_gene: NA; abundance: few; CDR3nt: TGTGCCAGCAGCTTAGCGACCCCCGTGAACACCGGGGAGCTGTTTTTT; CDR3aa: CASSLATPVNTGELFF
j_gene: TRBJ1-1; v_gene: TRBV6-5; d_gene: NA; abundance: many; CDR3nt: TGTGCCAGCAGTTACGGGCAGACGAACACTGAAGCTTTCTTT; CDR3aa: CASSYGQTNTEAFF
j_gene: TRBJ1-5; v_gene: TRBV12-3/TRBV12-4; d_gene: NA; abundance: many; CDR3nt: TGTGCCAGCAGTCTCGGGCCTCGCAATCAGCCCCAGCATTTT; CDR3aa: CASSLGPRNQPQHF
j_gene: TRBJ1-4; v_gene: TRBV7-8; d_gene: TRBD1; abundance: NA; CDR3nt: TGTGCCAGCAGCTTAGTAAGCAGGGGGCATGAAGAACTGTTTTTT; CDR3aa: CASSLVSRGHEELFF
j_gene: TRBJ2-6; v_gene: TRBV10-3; d_gene: NA; abundance: few; CDR3nt: TGTGCCATCAGTGAGTCCGGAGGCTGGGAATCCTCTGGGGCCAACGTCCTGACTTTC; CDR3aa: CAISESGGWESSGANVLTF
j_gene: TRBJ2-2; v_gene: TRBV12-3/TRBV12-4; d_gene: TRBD2; abundance: few; CDR3nt: TGTGCCAGCAGTTTCGCCGGGGGGGACGGGGAGCTGTTTTTT; CDR3aa: CASSFAGGDGELFF
j_gene: TRBJ2-3; v_gene: TRBV29-1; d_gene: NA; abundance: many; CDR3nt: TGCAGCGTTTCTGGGGGAGGCCAATCAGATACGCAGTATTTT; CDR3aa: CSVSGGGQSDTQYF
j_gene: TRBJ1-1; v_gene: TRBV10-3; d_gene: NA; abundance: few; CDR3nt: TGTGCCATCGGAAGAGTCACTGAAGCTTTCTTT; CDR3aa: CAIGRVTEAFF
j_gene: TRBJ1-4; v_gene: TRBV7-2; d_gene: NA; abundance: many; CDR3nt: TGTGCCAGCAGCCTACAATGGGGAGAAAAACTGTTTTTT; CDR3aa: CASSLQWGEKLFF
j_gene: TRBJ1-5; v_gene: TRBV7-8; d_gene: NA; abundance: many; CDR3nt: TGTGCCAGCAGCTTACACATGAATCAGCCCCAGCATTTT; CDR3aa: CASSLHMNQPQHF
j_gene: TRBJ2-1; v_gene: TRBV11-1; d_gene: NA; abundance: many; CDR3nt: TGTGCCAGCAGCCTCCGGGACCGTCCCTACAATGAGCAGTTCTTC; CDR3aa: CASSLRDRPYNEQFF
j_gene: TRBJ2-5; v_gene: TRBV20-1; d_gene: TRBD2; abundance: NA; CDR3nt: TGCAGTGCTAGGGAGGGACTAGCGGGAAAAGAGACCCAGTACTTC; CDR3aa: CSAREGLAGKETQYF
j_gene: TRBJ2-2; v_gene: TRBV11-2; d_gene: NA; abundance: few; CDR3nt: TGTGCCAGCAGCTTAGATAGGGCTAGACTTACCGGGGAGCTGTTTTTT; CDR3aa: CASSLDRARLTGELFF
j_gene: TRBJ2-3; v_gene: TRBV5-1; d_gene: NA; abundance: NA; CDR3nt: TGCGCCAGTCGACAGGAGGTAGATACGCAGTATTTT; CDR3aa: CASRQEVDTQYF
j_gene: TRBJ1-1; v_gene: TRBV9; d_gene: NA; abundance: few; CDR3nt: TGTGCCAGCAGCGTTCCTGGGAGGGAGCTGAACACTGAAGCTTTCTTT; CDR3aa: CASSVPGRELNTEAFF
j_gene: TRBJ2-2; v_gene: TRBV27; d_gene: NA; abundance: few; CDR3nt: TGTGCCAGCAGTTTATCGCCCAGTCCTTTCGCGAACACCGGGGAGCTGTTTTTT; CDR3aa: CASSLSPSPFANTGELFF
j_gene: TRBJ2-2; v_gene: TRBV15; d_gene: TRBD1; abundance: few; CDR3nt: TGTGCCACCAGCAGACGTACAGGGGTCACCGGGGAGCTGTTTTTT; CDR3aa: CATSRRTGVTGELFF
j_gene: TRBJ1-3; v_gene: TRBV14; d_gene: TRBD1; abundance: few; CDR3nt: TGTGCCAGCAGCCAAGACGTAGGACAGGGGAGAAACACCATATATTTT; CDR3aa: CASSQDVGQGRNTIYF
j_gene: TRBJ2-1; v_gene: TRBV4-1; d_gene: NA; abundance: NA; CDR3nt: TGCGCCAGCAGCCAAGAACGACTTGGGTATGAGCAGTTCTTC; CDR3aa: CASSQERLGYEQFF
j_gene: TRBJ1-2; v_gene: TRBV6-5; d_gene: NA; abundance: few; CDR3nt: TGTGCCAGCAGTTACTCGGACCGCCCTAACTATGGCTACACCTTC; CDR3aa: CASSYSDRPNYGYTF
j_gene: TRBJ2-3; v_gene: TRBV6-1; d_gene: NA; abundance: NA; CDR3nt: TGTGCCAGCAGGGCAGGGTCGAGAGATACGCAGTATTTT; CDR3aa: CASRAGSRDTQYF
j_gene: TRBJ1-1; v_gene: TRBV5-6; d_gene: NA; abundance: few; CDR3nt: TGTGCCAGCAGCTTGGTTAGTAGCACTGAAGCTTTCTTT; CDR3aa: CASSLVSSTEAFF
j_gene: TRBJ2-3; v_gene: TRBV27; d_gene: NA; abundance: many; CDR3nt: TGTGCCAGCAGTTTACAGCGGGGCACAGATACGCAGTATTTT; CDR3aa: CASSLQRGTDTQYF
j_gene: TRBJ1-3; v_gene: TRBV11-2; d_gene: NA; abundance: many; CDR3nt: TGTGCCAGCAGCAGAACAGGGTCTGGAAACACCATATATTTT; CDR3aa: CASSRTGSGNTIYF
j_gene: TRBJ2-1; v_gene: TRBV20-1; d_gene: TRBD2; abundance: few; CDR3nt: TGCAGTGCTAGTCCCAATCGGGAGCGGGGCTACAATGAGCAGTTCTTC; CDR3aa: CSASPNRERGYNEQFF
j_gene: TRBJ2-5; v_gene: TRBV5-5; d_gene: TRBD2; abundance: few; CDR3nt: TGTGCCAGCAGCTTGCGGAGATCGGGGGGAGAGACCCAGTACTTC; CDR3aa: CASSLRRSGGETQYF
j_gene: TRBJ1-2; v_gene: TRBV9; d_gene: TRBD1; abundance: many; CDR3nt: TGTGCCAGCAGCCCTTCGACAGGGACCAACACCTTC; CDR3aa: CASSPSTGTNTF
j_gene: TRBJ2-1; v_gene: TRBV12-3/TRBV12-4; d_gene: NA; abundance: NA; CDR3nt: TGTGCCAGCAGTTTGGTGAATAAGCAGTTCTTC; CDR3aa: CASSLVNKQFF
j_gene: TRBJ2-2; v_gene: TRBV12-3/TRBV12-4; d_gene: TRBD2; abundance: few; CDR3nt: TGTGCCAGCAGTTTTCGACTAGCCAAGGTCCCCGGGGAGCTGTTTTTT; CDR3aa: CASSFRLAKVPGELFF
j_gene: TRBJ1-2; v_gene: TRBV3-1; d_gene: NA; abundance: few; CDR3nt: TGTGCCAGCAGCCAAGAGAGAGGGTTTAGTTTCTACACCTTC; CDR3aa: CASSQERGFSFYTF
j_gene: TRBJ1-5; v_gene: TRBV28; d_gene: TRBD1; abundance: NA; CDR3nt: TGTGCCAGCACCACTGGACAGGGTTTGGAACAGCCCCAGCATTTT; CDR3aa: CASTTGQGLEQPQHF
j_gene: TRBJ1-1; v_gene: TRBV14; d_gene: TRBD1; abundance: NA; CDR3nt: TGTGCCAGCAGCCCCCCAACCGCAGGGGGTCCCACTGAAGCTTTCTTT; CDR3aa: CASSPPTAGGPTEAFF
j_gene: TRBJ1-2; v_gene: TRBV5-1; d_gene: TRBD1; abundance: many; CDR3nt: TGCGCCAGCAGCTTGGTACAGGGGGCGGATGGCTACACCTTC; CDR3aa: CASSLVQGADGYTF
j_gene: TRBJ2-7; v_gene: TRBV13; d_gene: TRBD2; abundance: NA; CDR3nt: TGTGCCAGCAGCTCCGTGGGGACTAGCGGGATCTCAGAGCAGTACTTC; CDR3aa: CASSSVGTSGISEQYF
j_gene: TRBJ2-2; v_gene: TRBV12-3/TRBV12-4; d_gene: NA; abundance: NA; CDR3nt: TGTGCCAGCACACGTGGCGGGGAGCTGTTTTTT; CDR3aa: CASTRGGELFF
j_gene: TRBJ2-1; v_gene: TRBV20-1; d_gene: NA; abundance: many; CDR3nt: TGCAGTGCTAAACTCAGGGTTCATGAGCAGTTCTTC; CDR3aa: CSAKLRVHEQFF
j_gene: TRBJ1-1; v_gene: TRBV27; d_gene: NA; abundance: NA; CDR3nt: TGTGCCAGCAGTCCCCGCCCCCCAGGGTGGGACACTGAAGCTTTCTTT; CDR3aa: CASSPRPPGWDTEAFF